The T cell receptor (beta chain) described here comes from a study of blood T cell repertoires in COVID-19. The germline gives CDR1 LGHNA, CDR2 YNFKEQ. CDR3 length equals 13 residues. V was trimmed by 5 bases and J by 4 bases, leaving 9 bases between them. TCRdb's copy holds only in-frame clones and misses some; the assay was immunoSEQ multiplex PCR. The sample yields 230,000 or so clones, approximately 89% seen once. Material for sequencing was PBMCs or T cells enriched from blood (not recorded which). The rearrangement joins TRBV4-2 to TRBJ1-3; no definite D call. This TCR derives from a woman aged 40 to 50 with acute COVID-19. CDR3: CASSEVEGNTIYF. The CDR3 nucleotides are TGTGCCAGCAGCGAAGTAGAGGGAAACACCATATATTTT.